A single sample gave rise to the 17 T cell receptor beta chains below, sequenced in a study of blood T cell repertoires in COVID-19 (dated by TCRdb to 2018 to 2020). Libraries came from the immunoSEQ multiplex PCR assay. This immuneACCESS table, as held by TCRdb, lists in-frame sequences with V and J called but not all clones. Of the missing ones, under half trace to an unresolved V gene in checked studies; the others have no known cause. The sample has approximately 200,000 clones on record, 88% of them singletons. The biggest ten clones account for approximately 3.5% of the sample. Sequences were obtained from PBMCs or T cells enriched from blood (not recorded which). These receptors originate from a woman under 40 who had been exposed to COVID-19.

This chain connects TRBV6-6 to TRBJ2-5; D might be TRBD2 (5 bases). Germline V CDR1 and CDR2: MNHNY, SVGAGI (reference sequence). The CDR3 totals 14 residues. Trimming took 2 bases from V and 4 from J, leaving 11 bases between them. The CDR3 region is CASSYASIGETQYF. The CDR3 DNA sequence: TGTGCCAGCAGTTACGCTAGCATAGGAGAGACCCAGTACTTC.

J is TRBJ2-7 and V is TRBV12-3 or TRBV12-4; possibly TRBD1 for D (5 bases). The ends were cut back, 5 bases at V and 2 bases at J, with 10 bases in the middle. The CDR3 spans 13 residues. The CDR3 DNA follows: TGTGCCAGCAGTCCGATAGGGGCCTACGAGCAGTACTTC. It specifies CASSPIGAYEQYF.

The chain combines TRBV28 with TRBJ2-1, with 11 bases that match TRBD2. CDR1 is MDHEN, CDR2 SYDVKM, per germline. CDR3 length equals 13 residues. Germline trimming cut 4 bases from V and 14 bases from J; bases unmatched to any gene: 7. The CDR3 is CASSSLTSGMEFF. The CDR3 DNA reads as TGTGCCAGCAGTTCACTGACTAGCGGGATGGAGTTCTTC.

This clone was seen once. The rearrangement uses TRBV19 and TRBJ1-1; TRBD1 matches 8 bases. Trimming at V came to 5 bases and at J to 4 bases, leaving 9 bases not matched to a gene. Germline V gene sequence: CDR1 LNHDA, CDR2 SQIVND (reference sequence). The CDR3 is made up of 15 amino acids. CDR3 in amino acids: CASSDRDRIPTEAFF. In DNA form, the CDR3 reads TGTGCCAGTAGTGACCGGGACAGGATCCCCACTGAAGCTTTCTTT.

The chain couples TRBV30 to TRBJ1-4; 9 positions match TRBD1. CDR1 and CDR2 (germline): GTSNPN, SVGIG (reference sequence). Trimming at V came to 6 bases and at J to 8 bases, leaving 13 bases not matched to a gene. The CDR3 is 15 amino acids. CDR3 nucleotides: TGTGCCTGCCCGGGACAGGGAAGGGGGCGAGAAAAACTGTTTTTT. Translated, it gives CACPGQGRGREKLFF.

V usage is TRBV11-2 and J usage is TRBJ2-7; 8 bases line up with TRBD2. The CDR3 has 13 residues. Germline trimming cut 5 bases from V and 3 bases from J; bases unmatched to any gene: 3. CDR1 SGHAT and CDR2 FQNNGV come from the germline V gene. Written as DNA, the CDR3 is TGTGCCAGCAGCCGACTAGCGAACTACGAGCAGTACTTC. Translated, it gives CASSRLANYEQYF.

The chain uses TRBV4-1 and TRBJ2-1; D is ambiguous. V dropped 3 bases and J dropped 5 bases, with 8 bases sitting between them. The germline V gene encodes CDR1 MGHRA and CDR2 YSYEKL. The CDR3 is 13 amino acids. CDR3 amino acids: CASSQFRNNEQFF. The CDR3 DNA is TGCGCCAGCAGCCAGTTCAGAAACAATGAGCAGTTCTTC.

This chain joins TRBV20-1 and TRBJ1-6; D is undetermined. CDR1 and CDR2 (germline): DFQATT, SNEGSKA (reference sequence). Trimming cost V 3 bases and J 1 base, with 10 bases left between them. The CDR3 has 15 amino acids. This CDR3 reads CSASFGESYNSPLHF. The CDR3 nucleotides read TGCAGTGCTAGTTTCGGGGAATCCTATAATTCACCCCTCCACTTT.

The genes are TRBV12-3 or TRBV12-4 and TRBJ1-2; the D is unclear. The CDR3 covers 13 residues. V gave up 7 bases and J gave up 10 bases, with 19 bases separating them. Here the CDR3 DNA reads TGTGCCAGCAAAATCGGGGTCAAGAGGGACTACACCTTC. Its translation is CASKIGVKRDYTF.

The V call is TRBV27, the J call TRBJ2-3; 9 nucleotides agree with TRBD2. Losses at the gene ends were 3 bases for V and 7 bases for J; bases not matched to a gene: 14. This CDR3 has 17 residues. Germline CDR1 MNHEY, CDR2 SMNVEV (reference sequence). CDR3 residues: CASSFYLGGRGPNTQYF. The CDR3 DNA sequence: TGTGCCAGCAGTTTTTATTTGGGCGGGAGGGGCCCCAATACGCAGTATTTT.

The V call is TRBV7-9, the J call TRBJ2-7; D gene ambiguous. CDR3 size: 12 residues. Trimming took off 4 bases at V and 7 bases at J, with 11 bases between the two ends. Germline CDR1 and CDR2: SEHNR and FQNEAQ (reference sequence). Here the CDR3 reads CASSSNRLEQYF. The CDR3 DNA reads as TGTGCCAGCAGCTCAAATAGACTGGAGCAGTACTTC.

CDR3 nucleotides: TGTGCCAGCAGAGGGGCTGAGCAGTTCTTC. Amino acid sequence: CASRGAEQFF. The genes are TRBV2 and TRBJ2-1; maybe TRBD1 (5 bases). V lost 6 bases and J 9 bases, leaving 6 bases between the germline ends. Germline CDR1 is SNHLY and CDR2 is FYNNEI. This CDR3 has 10 residues.

The chain is built from TRBV19 and TRBJ1-5, with TRBD1 as a possible D gene (5 bases). V gave up 0 bases and J gave up 5 bases, with 14 bases separating them. The CDR3 consists of 16 residues. Per germline, CDR1 LNHDA and CDR2 SQIVND (reference sequence). CDR3 loop: CASSIEGGAGHQPQHF. CDR3 coding DNA: TGTGCCAGTAGTATAGAGGGAGGCGCAGGGCATCAGCCCCAGCATTTT.

The V and J genes are TRBV28 and TRBJ2-5; 7 bases align to TRBD1. Germline CDR1 is MDHEN and CDR2 is SYDVKM. The V gene end was trimmed by 6 bases and the J gene end by 4 bases; junction bases not matched to a gene: 8. The length of the CDR3 is 14 residues. CDR3 sequence: CASSSTGLGETQYF. CDR3 coding DNA: TGTGCCAGCAGCTCGACAGGGTTGGGAGAGACCCAGTACTTC.

This rearrangement joins TRBV6-1 to TRBJ2-1; 10 bases align to TRBD2. V trimming: 4 bases; J trimming: 1 base; junction bases outside the gene matches: 13. The length of the CDR3 is 19 residues. The germline V gene has CDR1 MNHNS and CDR2 SASEGT. The CDR3 loop is CASSGPLTSGAPSYNEQFF. Here the CDR3 DNA reads TGTGCCAGCAGTGGGCCACTAACTAGCGGGGCCCCATCCTACAATGAGCAGTTCTTC.

The chain combines TRBV28 with TRBJ2-7; no reliable D call. Germline-derived CDR1 and CDR2 are MDHEN and SYDVKM. The CDR3 is 13 amino acids. V dropped 4 bases and J dropped 2 bases, with 9 bases sitting between them. CDR3 DNA sequence: TGTGCCAGCAGTTACAACAGTCCCTACGAGCAGTACTTC. Residues: CASSYNSPYEQYF.

This clone has a count of ten or more. This sequence joins TRBV6-1 and TRBJ2-1; TRBD2 is a possible D gene (6 bases). The V and J ends lost 1 base and 5 bases respectively, with 12 bases between them. Germline lookup yields CDR1 MNHNS and CDR2 SASEGT. The CDR3 is 15 residues long. This CDR3 reads CASSEGSGLNNEQFF. CDR3 nucleotide sequence: TGTGCCAGCAGTGAAGGTTCGGGACTCAACAATGAGCAGTTCTTC.